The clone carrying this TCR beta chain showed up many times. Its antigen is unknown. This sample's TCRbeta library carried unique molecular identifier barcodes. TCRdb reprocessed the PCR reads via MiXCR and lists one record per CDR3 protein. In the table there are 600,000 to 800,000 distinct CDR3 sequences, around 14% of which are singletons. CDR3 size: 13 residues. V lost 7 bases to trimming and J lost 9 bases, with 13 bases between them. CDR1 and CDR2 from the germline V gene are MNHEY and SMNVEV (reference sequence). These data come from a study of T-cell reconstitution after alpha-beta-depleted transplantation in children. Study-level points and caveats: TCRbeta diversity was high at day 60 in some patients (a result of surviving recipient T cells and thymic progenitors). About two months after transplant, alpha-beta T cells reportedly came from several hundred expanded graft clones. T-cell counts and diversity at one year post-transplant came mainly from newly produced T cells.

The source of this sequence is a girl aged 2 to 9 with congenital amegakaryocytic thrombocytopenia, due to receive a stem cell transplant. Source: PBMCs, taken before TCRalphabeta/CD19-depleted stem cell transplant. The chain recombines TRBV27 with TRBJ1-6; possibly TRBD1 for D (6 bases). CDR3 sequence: CASKAGVRSPLHF. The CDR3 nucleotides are TGTGCCAGCAAGGCAGGGGTACGTTCACCCCTCCACTTT.